This T cell receptor beta chain was identified in a study of shared T cell receptors in the human thymus. Sequencing was performed with immunoSEQ multiplex PCR; in TCRdb, only in-frame clones are kept and a portion is missing. The table lists some 720,000 clones, approximately 90% of them singletons, with over 0.008% in the top ten. Germline V gene sequence: CDR1 ENHRY, CDR2 SYGVKD. V trimming: 5 bases; J trimming: 3 bases; junction bases outside the gene matches: 5. This CDR3 region has 14 residues. Another study also made use of these data, one on human thymus T cells. That work adds: Resections from corrective heart surgery provided thymus tissue. Among thymic and blood repertoires, usage of V and J genes appeared biased.

Sequencing input: thymocytes. V gene TRBV10-3 combines with J gene TRBJ1-2; 8 positions agree with TRBD1. The TCR comes from a boy under two years old with a congenital heart defect. CDR3 in DNA: TGTGCCATCAGTAGGACAGGGCAGGACTATGGCTACACCTTC. Its translation is CAISRTGQDYGYTF.